The T cell receptor (beta chain) under discussion was sequenced for a study of T-cell memory formation after mild COVID-19. Whole-study context: Across donors, TCR clusters were largely donor specific. Study-level findings and limits: CD4+ clones that contracted lay mainly in CM and EM; CD8+ ones lay in EMRA. Some responding clones appeared in pre-infection memory, suggesting cross-reactive memory joined.

The CDR3 is 17 amino acids. The germline V gene encodes CDR1 DFQATT and CDR2 SNEGSKA (reference sequence). V was clipped by 0 bases and J by 3 bases, with 17 bases between them. Comment on this clonotype: What it binds is not known.

Amplification by 5'RACE using constant-segment primers produced TCR alpha and TCR beta cDNA libraries that carried sample barcodes and UMIs. TCRdb re-called the 5' RACE reads through MiXCR, storing one row per CDR3 protein. The table includes hundreds of thousands of distinct CDR3 sequences, about 20% detected once. This clonotype was obtained from an adult woman who had mild COVID-19 (a few samples of this study predate the infection). Cell type and time point are not known. The sequencing input was PBMCs or a T cell subset sorted from them (not recorded which). The gene calls are TRBV20-1 and TRBJ2-2, with unresolved D. In DNA form, the CDR3 reads TGCAGTGCTAGAGATCAGGTCTCCACCGGCGACACCGGGGAGCTGTTTTTT. It translates to CSARDQVSTGDTGELFF.